This T cell receptor (beta chain) is from a study of blood T cell repertoires in COVID-19. In the study overall: Samples representing acute and convalescent COVID-19 were sourced from the United States, Italy and Spain. From T cells, B-cell-depleted T cells, or PBMCs came the material, which was cDNA or gDNA.

The CDR3 runs 15 residues. V was pared by 6 bases and J by 2 bases, with 13 bases between. CDR1 ENHRY and CDR2 SYGVKD come from the germline V gene. In the authors' workflow: It was from reference gene primer amplification that nucleated cell counts were estimated. Sequencing used immunoSEQ multiplex PCR; TCRdb keeps in-frame clones, though not all of them. V and J calls and clone size are given by that table; D and trimming were obtained from the DNA. The top ten clones hold roughly 6.2% of a sample with around 200,000 clones, 80% to 90% of them seen once. The chain uses TRBV10-3 and TRBJ2-2; weak D call: TRBD1 (5 bases). The sequence was collected from a man aged 60 to 69 who had recovered from COVID-19. The sample comprised peripheral blood. CDR3 DNA: TGTGCCATCAGCCGGACAAGCGACAACACCGGGGAGCTGTTTTTT. It is translated as CAISRTSDNTGELFF.